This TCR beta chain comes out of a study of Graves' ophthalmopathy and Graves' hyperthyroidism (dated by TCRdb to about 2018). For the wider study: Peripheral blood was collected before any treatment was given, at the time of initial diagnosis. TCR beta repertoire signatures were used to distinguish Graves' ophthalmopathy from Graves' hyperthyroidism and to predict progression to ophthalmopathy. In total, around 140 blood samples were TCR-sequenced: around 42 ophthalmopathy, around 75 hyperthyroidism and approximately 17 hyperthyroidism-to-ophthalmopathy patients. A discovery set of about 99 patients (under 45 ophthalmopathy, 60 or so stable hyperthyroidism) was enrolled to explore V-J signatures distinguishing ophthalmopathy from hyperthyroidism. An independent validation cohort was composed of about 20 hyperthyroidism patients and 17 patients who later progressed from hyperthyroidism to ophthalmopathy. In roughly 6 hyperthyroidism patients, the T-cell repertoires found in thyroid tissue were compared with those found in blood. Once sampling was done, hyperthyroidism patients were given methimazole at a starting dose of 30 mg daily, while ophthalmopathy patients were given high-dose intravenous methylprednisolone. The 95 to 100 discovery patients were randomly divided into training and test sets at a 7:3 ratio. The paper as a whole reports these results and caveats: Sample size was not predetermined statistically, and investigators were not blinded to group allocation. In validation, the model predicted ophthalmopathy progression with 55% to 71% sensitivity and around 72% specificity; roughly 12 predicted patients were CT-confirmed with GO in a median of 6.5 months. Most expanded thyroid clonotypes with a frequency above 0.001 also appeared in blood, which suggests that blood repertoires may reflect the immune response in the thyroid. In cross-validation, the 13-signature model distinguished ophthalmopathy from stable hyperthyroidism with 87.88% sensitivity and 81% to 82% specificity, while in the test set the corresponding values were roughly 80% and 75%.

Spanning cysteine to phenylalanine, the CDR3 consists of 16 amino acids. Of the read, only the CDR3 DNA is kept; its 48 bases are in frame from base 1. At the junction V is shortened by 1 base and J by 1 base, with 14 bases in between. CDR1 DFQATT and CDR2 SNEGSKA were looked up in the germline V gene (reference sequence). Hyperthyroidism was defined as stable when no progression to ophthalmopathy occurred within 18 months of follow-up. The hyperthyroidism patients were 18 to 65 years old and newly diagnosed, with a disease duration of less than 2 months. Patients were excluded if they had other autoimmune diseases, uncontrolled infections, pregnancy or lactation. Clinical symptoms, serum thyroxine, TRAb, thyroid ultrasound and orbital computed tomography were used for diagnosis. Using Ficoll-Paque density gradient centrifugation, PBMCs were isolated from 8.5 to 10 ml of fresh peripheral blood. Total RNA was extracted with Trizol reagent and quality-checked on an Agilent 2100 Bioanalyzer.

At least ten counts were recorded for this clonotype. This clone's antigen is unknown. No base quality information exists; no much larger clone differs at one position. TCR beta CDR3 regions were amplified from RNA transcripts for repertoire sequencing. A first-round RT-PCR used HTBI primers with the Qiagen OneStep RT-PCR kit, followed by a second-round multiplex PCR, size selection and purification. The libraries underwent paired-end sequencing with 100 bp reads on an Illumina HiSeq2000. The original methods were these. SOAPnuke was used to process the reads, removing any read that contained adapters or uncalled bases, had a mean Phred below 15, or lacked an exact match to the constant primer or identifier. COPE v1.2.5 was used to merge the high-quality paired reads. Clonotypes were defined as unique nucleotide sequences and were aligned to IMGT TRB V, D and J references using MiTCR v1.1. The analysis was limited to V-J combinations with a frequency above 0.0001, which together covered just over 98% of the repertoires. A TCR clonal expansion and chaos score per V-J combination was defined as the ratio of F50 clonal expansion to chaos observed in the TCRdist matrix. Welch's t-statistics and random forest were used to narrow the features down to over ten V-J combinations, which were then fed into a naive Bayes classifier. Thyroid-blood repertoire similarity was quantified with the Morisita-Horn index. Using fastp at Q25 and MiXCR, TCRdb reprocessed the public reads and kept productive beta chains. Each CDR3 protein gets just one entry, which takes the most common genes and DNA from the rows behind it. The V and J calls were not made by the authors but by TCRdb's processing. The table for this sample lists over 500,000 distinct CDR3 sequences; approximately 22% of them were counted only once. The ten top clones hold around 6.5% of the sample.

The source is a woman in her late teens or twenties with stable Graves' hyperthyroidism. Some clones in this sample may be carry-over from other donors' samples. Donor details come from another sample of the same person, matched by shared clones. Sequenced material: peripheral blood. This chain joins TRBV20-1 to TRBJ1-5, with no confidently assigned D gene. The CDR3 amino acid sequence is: CSARVPGLKSNQPQHF. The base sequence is TGCAGTGCTAGAGTCCCAGGACTCAAAAGCAATCAGCCCCAGCATTTT.